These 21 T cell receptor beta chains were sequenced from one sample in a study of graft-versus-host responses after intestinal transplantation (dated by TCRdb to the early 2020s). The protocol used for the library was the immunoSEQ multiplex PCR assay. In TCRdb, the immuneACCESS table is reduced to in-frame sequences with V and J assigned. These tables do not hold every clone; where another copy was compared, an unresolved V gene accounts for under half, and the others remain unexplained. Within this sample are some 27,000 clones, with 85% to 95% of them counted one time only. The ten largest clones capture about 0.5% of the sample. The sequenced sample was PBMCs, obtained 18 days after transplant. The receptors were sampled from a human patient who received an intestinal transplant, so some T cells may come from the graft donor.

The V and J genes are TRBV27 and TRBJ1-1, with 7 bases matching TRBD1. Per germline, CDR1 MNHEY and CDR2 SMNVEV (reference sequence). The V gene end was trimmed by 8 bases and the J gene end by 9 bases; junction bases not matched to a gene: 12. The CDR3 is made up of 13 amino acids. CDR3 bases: TGTGCCAGCTCCAAATTAGGGACAGCGCAAGCTTTCTTT. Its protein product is CASSKLGTAQAFF.

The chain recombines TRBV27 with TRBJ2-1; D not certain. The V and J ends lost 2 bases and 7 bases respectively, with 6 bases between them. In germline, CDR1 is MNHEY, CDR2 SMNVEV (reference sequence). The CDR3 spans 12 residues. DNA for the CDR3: TGTGCCAGCAGTTTACTGGGGAATGAGCAGTTCTTC. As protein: CASSLLGNEQFF.

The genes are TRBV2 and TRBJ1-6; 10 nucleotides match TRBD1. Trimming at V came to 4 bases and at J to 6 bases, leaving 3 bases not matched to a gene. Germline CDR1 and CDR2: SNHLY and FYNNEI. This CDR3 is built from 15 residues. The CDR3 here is CASSAGTGVNSPLHF. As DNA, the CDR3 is TGTGCCAGCAGTGCCGGGACAGGGGTTAATTCACCCCTCCACTTT.

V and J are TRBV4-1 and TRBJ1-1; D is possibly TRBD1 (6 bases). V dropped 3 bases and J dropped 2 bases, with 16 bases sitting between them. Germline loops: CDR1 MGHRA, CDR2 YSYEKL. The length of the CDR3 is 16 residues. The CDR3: CASSHGPRQVNTEAFF. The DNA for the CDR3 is TGCGCCAGCAGCCATGGCCCTCGACAGGTTAACACTGAAGCTTTCTTT.

The CDR3 loop reads CAISRPDRPYNEQFF. Written as DNA, the CDR3 is TGTGCCATATCCCGGCCGGACAGGCCGTACAATGAGCAGTTCTTC. This sequence joins TRBV7-9 and TRBJ2-1; the match to TRBD1 covers 7 bases. The V gene's germline CDR1 is SEHNR and CDR2 FQNEAQ (reference sequence). This CDR3 comprises 15 residues. V dropped 10 bases and J dropped 4; count of bases not matched to a gene: 13.

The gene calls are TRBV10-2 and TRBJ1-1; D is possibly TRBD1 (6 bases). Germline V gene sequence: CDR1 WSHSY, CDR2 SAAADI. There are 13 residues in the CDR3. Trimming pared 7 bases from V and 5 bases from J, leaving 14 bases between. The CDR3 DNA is TGCGCCAGCATGGGGGGGCGAGATACTGAAGCTTTCTTT. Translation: CASMGGRDTEAFF.

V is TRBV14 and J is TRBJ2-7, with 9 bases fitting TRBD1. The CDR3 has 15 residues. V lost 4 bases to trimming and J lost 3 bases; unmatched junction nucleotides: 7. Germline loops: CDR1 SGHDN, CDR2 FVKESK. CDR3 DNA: TGTGCCAGCAGCCGCCCGGGACAGGGTATCTACGAGCAGTACTTC. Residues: CASSRPGQGIYEQYF.

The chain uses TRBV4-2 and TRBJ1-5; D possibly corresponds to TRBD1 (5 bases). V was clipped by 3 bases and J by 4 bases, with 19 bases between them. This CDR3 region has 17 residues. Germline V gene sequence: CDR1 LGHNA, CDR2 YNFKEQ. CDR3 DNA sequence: TGTGCCAGCAGCCATTCGGAGCACGTGGGGGGGAATCAGCCCCAGCATTTT. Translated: CASSHSEHVGGNQPQHF.

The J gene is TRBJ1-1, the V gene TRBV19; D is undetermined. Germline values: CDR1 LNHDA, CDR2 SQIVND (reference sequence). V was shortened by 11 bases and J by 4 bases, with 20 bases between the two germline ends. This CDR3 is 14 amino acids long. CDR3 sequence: CAAQEEGGGTEAFF. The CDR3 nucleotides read TGTGCCGCCCAGGAAGAGGGTGGTGGCACTGAAGCTTTCTTT.

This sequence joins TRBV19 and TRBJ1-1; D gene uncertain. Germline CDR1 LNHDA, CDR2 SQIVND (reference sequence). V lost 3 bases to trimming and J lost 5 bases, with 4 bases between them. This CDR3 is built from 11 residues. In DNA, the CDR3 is TGTGCCAGTAGTATTACGACTGAAGCTTTCTTT. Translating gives CASSITTEAFF.

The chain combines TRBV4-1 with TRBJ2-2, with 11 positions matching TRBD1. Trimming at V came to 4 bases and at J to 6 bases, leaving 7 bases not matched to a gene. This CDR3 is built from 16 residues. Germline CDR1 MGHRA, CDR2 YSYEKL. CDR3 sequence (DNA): TGCGCCAGCAGCCTCTACGGGACAGGGGGGTCCGGGGAGCTGTTTTTT. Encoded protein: CASSLYGTGGSGELFF.

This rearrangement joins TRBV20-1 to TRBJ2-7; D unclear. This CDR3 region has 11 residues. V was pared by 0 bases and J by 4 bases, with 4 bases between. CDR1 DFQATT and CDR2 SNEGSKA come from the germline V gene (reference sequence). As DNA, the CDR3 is TGCAGTGCTAGAGAAGAGTACGAGCAGTACTTC. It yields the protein CSAREEYEQYF.

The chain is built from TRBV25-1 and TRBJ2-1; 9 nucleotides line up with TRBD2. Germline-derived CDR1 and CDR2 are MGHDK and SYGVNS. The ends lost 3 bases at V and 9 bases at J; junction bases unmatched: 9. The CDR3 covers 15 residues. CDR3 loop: CASSDYSGGNLEQFF. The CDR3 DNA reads TGTGCCAGCAGTGATTATAGCGGGGGAAACCTTGAGCAGTTCTTC.

The CDR3 sequence: CAISDFGVGTDTQYF. Here the CDR3 DNA reads TGTGCCATCAGTGACTTCGGGGTAGGCACAGATACGCAGTATTTT. The rearrangement links TRBV10-3 to TRBJ2-3; tentative D call: TRBD2 (5 bases). The CDR3 loop spans 15 amino acids. Germline V CDR1 and CDR2: ENHRY, SYGVKD. Trimming left V 3 bases short and J 1 base short, with 11 bases between.

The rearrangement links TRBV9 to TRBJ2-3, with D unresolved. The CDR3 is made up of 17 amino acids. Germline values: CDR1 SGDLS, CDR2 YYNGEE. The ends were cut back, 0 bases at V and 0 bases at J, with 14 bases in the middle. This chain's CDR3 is CASSVEARPASTDTQYF. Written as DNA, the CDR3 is TGTGCCAGCAGCGTAGAGGCCCGCCCAGCTAGCACAGATACGCAGTATTTT.

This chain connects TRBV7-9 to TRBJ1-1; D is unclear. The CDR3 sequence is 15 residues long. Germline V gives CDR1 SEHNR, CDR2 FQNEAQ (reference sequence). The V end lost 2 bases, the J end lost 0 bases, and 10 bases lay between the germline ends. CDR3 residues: CASSLNPGLNTEAFF. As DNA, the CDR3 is TGTGCCAGCAGCTTAAATCCTGGACTGAACACTGAAGCTTTCTTT.

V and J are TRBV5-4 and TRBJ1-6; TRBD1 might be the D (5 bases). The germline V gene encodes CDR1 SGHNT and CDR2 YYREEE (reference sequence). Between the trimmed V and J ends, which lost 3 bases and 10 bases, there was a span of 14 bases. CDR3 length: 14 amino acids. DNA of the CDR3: TGTGCCAGCAGCTCGTGGGGGGGTGAATCACCCCTCCACTTT. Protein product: CASSSWGGESPLHF.

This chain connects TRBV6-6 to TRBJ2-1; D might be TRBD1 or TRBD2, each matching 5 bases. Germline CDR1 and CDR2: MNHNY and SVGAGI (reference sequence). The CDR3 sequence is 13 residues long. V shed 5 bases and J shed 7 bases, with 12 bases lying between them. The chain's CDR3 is CASSTPGGNEQFF. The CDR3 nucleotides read TGTGCCAGCAGTACCCCTGGGGGTAATGAGCAGTTCTTC.

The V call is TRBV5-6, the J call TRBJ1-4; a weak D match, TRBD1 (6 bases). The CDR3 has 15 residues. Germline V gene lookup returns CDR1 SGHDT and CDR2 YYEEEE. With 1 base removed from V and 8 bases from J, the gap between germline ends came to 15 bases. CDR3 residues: CASSLLQGLGEKLFF. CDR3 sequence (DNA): TGTGCCAGCAGCTTGTTGCAGGGGCTGGGAGAAAAACTGTTTTTT. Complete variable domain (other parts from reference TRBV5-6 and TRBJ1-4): DAGVTQSPTHLIKTRGQQVTLRCSPKSGHDTVSWYQQALGQGPQFIFQYYEEEERQRGNFPDRFSGHQFPNYSSELNVNALLLGDSALYLCASSLLQGLGEKLFFGSGTQLSVL.

The CDR3 spells CASSPAMNTEAFF. CDR3 sequence (DNA): TGTGCCAGCAGTCCCGCAATGAACACTGAAGCTTTCTTT. This rearrangement joins TRBV27 to TRBJ1-1; no clear D gene. Per the germline V gene, CDR1 is MNHEY and CDR2 is SMNVEV (reference sequence). This CDR3 is 13 amino acids long. Trimming took 5 bases from V and 0 from J, leaving 7 bases between them.

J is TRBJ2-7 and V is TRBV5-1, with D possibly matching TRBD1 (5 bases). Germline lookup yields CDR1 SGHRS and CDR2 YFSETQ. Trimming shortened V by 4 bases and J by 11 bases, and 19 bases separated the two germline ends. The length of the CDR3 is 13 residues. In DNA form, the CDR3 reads TGCGCCAGCAGCCTCTCGGACATAGGGAAGGAGTACTTC. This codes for CASSLSDIGKEYF.